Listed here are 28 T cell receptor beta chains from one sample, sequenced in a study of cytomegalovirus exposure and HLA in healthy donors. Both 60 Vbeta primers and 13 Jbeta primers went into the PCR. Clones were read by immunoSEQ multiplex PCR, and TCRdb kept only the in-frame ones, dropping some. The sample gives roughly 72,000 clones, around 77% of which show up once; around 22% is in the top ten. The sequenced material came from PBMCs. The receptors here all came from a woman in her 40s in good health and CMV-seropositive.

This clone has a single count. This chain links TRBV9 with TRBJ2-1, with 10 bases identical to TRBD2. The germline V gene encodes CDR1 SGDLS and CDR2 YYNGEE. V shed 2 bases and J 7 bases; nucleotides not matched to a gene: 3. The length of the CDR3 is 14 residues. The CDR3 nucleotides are TGTGCCAGCAGCGTTAGCGGGAGGCCGAATGAGCAGTTCTTC. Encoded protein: CASSVSGRPNEQFF. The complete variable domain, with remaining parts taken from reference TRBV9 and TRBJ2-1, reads DSGVTQTPKHLITATGQRVTLRCSPRSGDLSVYWYQQSLDQGLQFLIQYYNGEERAKGNILERFSAQQFPDLHSELNLSSLELGDSALYFCASSVSGRPNEQFFGPGTRLTVL.

Here the CDR3 DNA reads TGCGCCAGCAGCTTTGGGGGGATCTATGGCTACACCTTC. It translates to CASSFGGIYGYTF. The chain is built from TRBV5-1 and TRBJ1-2, with D possibly matching TRBD1 (5 bases). The V end lost 2 bases, the J end lost 4 bases, and 9 bases lay between the germline ends. Germline V gives CDR1 SGHRS, CDR2 YFSETQ. The length of the CDR3 is 13 residues.

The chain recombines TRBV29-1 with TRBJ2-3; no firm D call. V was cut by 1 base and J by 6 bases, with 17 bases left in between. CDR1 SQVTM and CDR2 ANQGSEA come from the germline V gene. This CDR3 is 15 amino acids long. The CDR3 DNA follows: TGCAGCGTTGAAGGCCAGCGTGGTTTTCCGGATACGCAGTATTTT. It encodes CSVEGQRGFPDTQYF.

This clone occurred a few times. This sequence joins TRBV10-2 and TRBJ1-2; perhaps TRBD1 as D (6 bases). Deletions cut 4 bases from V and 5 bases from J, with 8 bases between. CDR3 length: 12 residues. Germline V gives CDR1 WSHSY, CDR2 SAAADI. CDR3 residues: CASSGTDYGYTF. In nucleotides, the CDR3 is TGCGCCAGCAGTGGGACAGATTATGGCTACACCTTC.

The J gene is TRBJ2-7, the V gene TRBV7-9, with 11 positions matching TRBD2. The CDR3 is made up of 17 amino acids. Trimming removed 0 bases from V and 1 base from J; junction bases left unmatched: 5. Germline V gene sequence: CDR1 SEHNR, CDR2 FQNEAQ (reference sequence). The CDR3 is CASSLARGLAGSYEQYF. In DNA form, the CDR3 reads TGTGCCAGCAGCTTAGCGCGTGGACTAGCGGGTTCCTACGAGCAGTACTTC.

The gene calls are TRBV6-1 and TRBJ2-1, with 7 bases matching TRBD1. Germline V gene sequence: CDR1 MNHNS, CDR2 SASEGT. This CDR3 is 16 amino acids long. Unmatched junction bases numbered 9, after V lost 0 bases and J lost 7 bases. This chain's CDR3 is CASSEALGDRKNEQFF. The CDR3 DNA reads TGTGCCAGCAGTGAAGCGCTGGGGGACAGAAAGAATGAGCAGTTCTTC.

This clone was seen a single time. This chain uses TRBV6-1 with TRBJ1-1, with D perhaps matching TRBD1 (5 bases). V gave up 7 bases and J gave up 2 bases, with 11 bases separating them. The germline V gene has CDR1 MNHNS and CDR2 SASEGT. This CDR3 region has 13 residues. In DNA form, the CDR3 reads TGTGCCAGCAAGAAGACAGTCAACACTGAAGCTTTCTTT. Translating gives CASKKTVNTEAFF.

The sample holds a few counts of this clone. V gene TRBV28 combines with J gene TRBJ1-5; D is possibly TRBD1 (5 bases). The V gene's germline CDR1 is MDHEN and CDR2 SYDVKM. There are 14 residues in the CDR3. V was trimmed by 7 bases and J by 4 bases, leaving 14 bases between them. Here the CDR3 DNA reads TGTGCCAGCACTGGAGGGTGGGGGAATCAGCCCCAGCATTTT. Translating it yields CASTGGWGNQPQHF.

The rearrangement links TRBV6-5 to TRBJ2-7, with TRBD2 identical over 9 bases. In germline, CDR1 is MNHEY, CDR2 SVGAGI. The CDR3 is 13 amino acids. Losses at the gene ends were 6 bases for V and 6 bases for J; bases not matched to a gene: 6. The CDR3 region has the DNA TGTGCCAGCAGACCTAGCGGGACCGGCGAGCAGTACTTC. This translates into CASRPSGTGEQYF.

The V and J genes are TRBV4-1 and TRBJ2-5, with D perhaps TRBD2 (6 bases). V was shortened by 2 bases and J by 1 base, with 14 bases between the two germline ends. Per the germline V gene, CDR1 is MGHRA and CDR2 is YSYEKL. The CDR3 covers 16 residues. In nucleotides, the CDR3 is TGCGCCAGCAGCCAACTTAGGAACGGGGGCCAAGAGACCCAGTACTTC. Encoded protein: CASSQLRNGGQETQYF.

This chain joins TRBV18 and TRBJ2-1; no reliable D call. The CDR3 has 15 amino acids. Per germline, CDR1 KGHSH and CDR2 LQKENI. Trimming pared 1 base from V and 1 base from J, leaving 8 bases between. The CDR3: CASSPQVSSYNEQFF. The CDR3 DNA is TGTGCCAGCTCACCACAAGTTAGTTCCTACAATGAGCAGTTCTTC.

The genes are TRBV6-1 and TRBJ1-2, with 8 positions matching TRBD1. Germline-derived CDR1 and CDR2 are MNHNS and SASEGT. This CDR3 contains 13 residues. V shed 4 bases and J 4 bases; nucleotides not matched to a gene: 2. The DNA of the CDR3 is TGTGCCAGCAGTGGCGGGACAGGCTATGGCTACACCTTC. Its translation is CASSGGTGYGYTF.

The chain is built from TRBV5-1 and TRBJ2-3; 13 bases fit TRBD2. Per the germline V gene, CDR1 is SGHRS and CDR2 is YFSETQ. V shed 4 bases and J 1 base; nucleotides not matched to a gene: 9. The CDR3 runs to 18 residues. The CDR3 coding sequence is TGCGCCAGCAGCAGAAGGACTAGCGGGGGAGCCGGCACAGATACGCAGTATTTT. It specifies CASSRRTSGGAGTDTQYF.

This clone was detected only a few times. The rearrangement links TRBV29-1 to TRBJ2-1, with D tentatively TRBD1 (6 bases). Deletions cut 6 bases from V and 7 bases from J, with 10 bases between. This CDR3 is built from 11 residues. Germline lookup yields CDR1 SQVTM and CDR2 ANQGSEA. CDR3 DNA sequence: TGCAGCGTCGACAGGAATAATGAGCAGTTCTTC. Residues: CSVDRNNEQFF.

CDR3 nucleotides: TGTGCCAGTAGTATTGACAGGGTGTCAGGCTACACCTTC. This sequence encodes CASSIDRVSGYTF. The rearrangement joins TRBV19 to TRBJ1-2; 7 positions agree with TRBD1. CDR1 is LNHDA and CDR2 is SQIVND in the germline V gene (reference sequence). The CDR3 extends over 13 amino acids. V trimming: 3 bases; J trimming: 8 bases; junction bases outside the gene matches: 6.

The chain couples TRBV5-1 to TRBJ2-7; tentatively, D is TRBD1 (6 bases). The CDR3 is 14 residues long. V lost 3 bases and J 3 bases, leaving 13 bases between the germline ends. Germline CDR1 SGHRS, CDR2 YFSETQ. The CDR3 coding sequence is TGCGCCAGCAGCTCGCGGACAGTAGACTACGAGCAGTACTTC. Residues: CASSSRTVDYEQYF.

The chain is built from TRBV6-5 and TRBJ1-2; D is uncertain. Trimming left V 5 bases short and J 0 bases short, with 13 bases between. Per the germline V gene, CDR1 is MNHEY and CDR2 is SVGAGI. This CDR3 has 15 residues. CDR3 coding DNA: TGTGCCAGCAGTCTCACTGGGCAGGCTAACTATGGCTACACCTTC. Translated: CASSLTGQANYGYTF.

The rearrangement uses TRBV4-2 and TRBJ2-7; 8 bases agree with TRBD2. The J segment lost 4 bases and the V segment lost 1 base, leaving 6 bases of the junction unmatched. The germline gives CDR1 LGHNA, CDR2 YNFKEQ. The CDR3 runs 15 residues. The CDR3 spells CASSQALAGVYEQYF. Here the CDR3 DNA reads TGTGCCAGCAGCCAAGCTCTAGCGGGTGTATACGAGCAGTACTTC.

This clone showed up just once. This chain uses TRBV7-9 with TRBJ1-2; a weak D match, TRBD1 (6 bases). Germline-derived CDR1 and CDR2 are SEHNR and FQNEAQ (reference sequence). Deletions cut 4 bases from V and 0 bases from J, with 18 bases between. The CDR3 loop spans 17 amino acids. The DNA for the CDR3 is TGTGCCAGCAGCTCCAAGGTCCGACAGGATTCTAACTATGGCTACACCTTC. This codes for CASSSKVRQDSNYGYTF.

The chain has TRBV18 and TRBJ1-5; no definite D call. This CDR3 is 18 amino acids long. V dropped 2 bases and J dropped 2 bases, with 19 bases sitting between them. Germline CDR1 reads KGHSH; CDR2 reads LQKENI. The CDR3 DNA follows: TGTGCCAGCTCACCATGGATGCCAGAACCCCTAGGCAATCAGCCCCAGCATTTT. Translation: CASSPWMPEPLGNQPQHF. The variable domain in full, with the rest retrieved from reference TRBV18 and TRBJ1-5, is NAGVMQNPRHLVRRRGQEARLRCSPMKGHSHVYWYRQLPEEGLKFMVYLQKENIIDESGMPKERFSAEFPKEGPSILRIQQVVRGDSAAYFCASSPWMPEPLGNQPQHFGDGTRLSIL.

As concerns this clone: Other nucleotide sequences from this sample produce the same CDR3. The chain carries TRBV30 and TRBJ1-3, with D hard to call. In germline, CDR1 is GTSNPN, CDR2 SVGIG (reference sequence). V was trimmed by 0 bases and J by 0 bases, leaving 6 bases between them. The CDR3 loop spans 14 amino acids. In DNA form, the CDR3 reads TGTGCCTGGAGTGTATCGAGCTCTGGAAACACCATATATTTT. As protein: CAWSVSSSGNTIYF.

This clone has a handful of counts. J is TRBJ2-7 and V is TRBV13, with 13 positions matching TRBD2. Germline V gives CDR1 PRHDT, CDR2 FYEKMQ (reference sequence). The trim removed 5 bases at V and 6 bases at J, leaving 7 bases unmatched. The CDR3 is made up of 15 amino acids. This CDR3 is CASSGRTSGRPEQYF. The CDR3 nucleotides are TGTGCCAGCAGCGGACGGACTAGCGGGAGACCCGAGCAGTACTTC.

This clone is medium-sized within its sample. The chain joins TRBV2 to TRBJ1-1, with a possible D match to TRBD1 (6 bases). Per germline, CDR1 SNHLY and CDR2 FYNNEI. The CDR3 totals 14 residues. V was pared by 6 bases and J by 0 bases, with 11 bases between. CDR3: CASSLTGVNTEAFF. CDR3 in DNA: TGTGCCAGCAGCTTGACAGGAGTGAACACTGAAGCTTTCTTT.

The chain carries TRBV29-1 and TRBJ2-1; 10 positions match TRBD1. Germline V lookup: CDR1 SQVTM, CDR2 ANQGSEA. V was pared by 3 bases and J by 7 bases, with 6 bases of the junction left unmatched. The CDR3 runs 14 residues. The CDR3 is CSVESGQGGNEQFF. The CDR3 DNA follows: TGCAGCGTTGAGTCCGGACAGGGGGGGAATGAGCAGTTCTTC.

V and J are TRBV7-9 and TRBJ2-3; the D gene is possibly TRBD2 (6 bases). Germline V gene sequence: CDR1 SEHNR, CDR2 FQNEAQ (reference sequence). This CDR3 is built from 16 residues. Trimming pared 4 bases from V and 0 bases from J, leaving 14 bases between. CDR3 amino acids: CASSSRDWPSTDTQYF. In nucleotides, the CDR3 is TGTGCCAGCAGCTCCCGGGACTGGCCTAGCACAGATACGCAGTATTTT.

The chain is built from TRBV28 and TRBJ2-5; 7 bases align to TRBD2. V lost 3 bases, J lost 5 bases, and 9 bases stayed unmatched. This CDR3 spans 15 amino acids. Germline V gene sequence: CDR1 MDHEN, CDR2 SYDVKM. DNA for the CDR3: TGTGCCAGCAGTTTTCGCCTAGCCGGGGGGGAGACCCAGTACTTC. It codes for CASSFRLAGGETQYF.

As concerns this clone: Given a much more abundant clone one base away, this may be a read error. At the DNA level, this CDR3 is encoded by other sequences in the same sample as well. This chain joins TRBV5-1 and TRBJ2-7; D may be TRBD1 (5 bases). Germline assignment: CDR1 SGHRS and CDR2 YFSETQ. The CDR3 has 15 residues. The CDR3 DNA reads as TGCGCTAGCAGCCTCGGACATAGGGATACCTACGAGCAGTACTTC. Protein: CASSLGHRDTYEQYF.

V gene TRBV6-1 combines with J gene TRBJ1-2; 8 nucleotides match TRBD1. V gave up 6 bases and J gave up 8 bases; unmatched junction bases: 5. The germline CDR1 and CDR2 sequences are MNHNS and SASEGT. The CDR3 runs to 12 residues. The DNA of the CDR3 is TGTGCCAGCAGGAGAACAGGGGGAGGCTACACCTTC. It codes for CASRRTGGGYTF.